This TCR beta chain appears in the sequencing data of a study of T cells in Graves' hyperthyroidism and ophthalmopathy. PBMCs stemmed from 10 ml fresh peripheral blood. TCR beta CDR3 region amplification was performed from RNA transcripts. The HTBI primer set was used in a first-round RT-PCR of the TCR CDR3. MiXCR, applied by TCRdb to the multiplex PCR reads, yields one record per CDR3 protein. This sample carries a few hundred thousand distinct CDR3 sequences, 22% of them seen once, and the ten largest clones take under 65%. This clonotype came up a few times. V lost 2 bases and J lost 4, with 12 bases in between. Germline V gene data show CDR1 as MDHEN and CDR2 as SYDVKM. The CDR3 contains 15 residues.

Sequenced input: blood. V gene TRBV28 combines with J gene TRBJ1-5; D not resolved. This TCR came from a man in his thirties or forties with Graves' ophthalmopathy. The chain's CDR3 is CASSLPGSRNQPQHF. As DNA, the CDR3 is TGTGCCAGCAGTTTACCGGGGTCCCGTAATCAGCCCCAGCATTTT.